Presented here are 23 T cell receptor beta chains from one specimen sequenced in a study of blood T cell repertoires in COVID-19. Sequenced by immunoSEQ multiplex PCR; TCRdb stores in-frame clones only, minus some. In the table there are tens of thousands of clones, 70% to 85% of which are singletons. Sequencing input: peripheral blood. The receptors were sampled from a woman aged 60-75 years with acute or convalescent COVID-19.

CDR3 amino acids: CASSSQGTFSGNTIYF. CDR3 nucleotide sequence: TGTGCCAGCAGCTCACAGGGCACTTTCTCTGGAAACACCATATATTTT. The chain uses TRBV7-6 and TRBJ1-3, with D possibly matching TRBD1 (6 bases). The CDR3 spans 16 residues. V was cut by 4 bases and J by 0 bases, with 13 bases left in between. In germline, CDR1 is SGHVS, CDR2 FNYEAQ.

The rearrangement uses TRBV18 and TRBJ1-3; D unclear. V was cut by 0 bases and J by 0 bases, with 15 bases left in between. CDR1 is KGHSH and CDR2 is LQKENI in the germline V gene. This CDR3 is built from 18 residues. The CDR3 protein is CASSPPNARQLSGNTIYF. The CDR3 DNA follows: TGTGCCAGCTCACCACCGAACGCCAGGCAGCTCTCTGGAAACACCATATATTTT.

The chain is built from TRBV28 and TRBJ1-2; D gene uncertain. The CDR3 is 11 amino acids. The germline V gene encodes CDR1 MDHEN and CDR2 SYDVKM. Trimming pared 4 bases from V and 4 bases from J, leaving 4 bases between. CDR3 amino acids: CASSYLYGYTF. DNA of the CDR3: TGTGCCAGCAGTTATCTCTATGGCTACACCTTC.

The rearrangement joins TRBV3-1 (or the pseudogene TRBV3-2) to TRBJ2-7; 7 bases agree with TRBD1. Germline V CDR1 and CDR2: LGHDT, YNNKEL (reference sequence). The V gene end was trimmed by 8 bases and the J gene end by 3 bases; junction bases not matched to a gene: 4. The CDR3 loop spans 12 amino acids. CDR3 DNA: TGTGCCAGCGGGCGACAGGGCTACGAGCAGTACTTC. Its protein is CASGRQGYEQYF.

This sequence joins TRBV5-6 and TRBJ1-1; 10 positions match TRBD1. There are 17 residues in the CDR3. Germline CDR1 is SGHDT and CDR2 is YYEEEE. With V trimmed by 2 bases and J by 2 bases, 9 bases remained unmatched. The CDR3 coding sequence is TGTGCCAGCAGCTTTCCGGGACAGGGGATGAGTAACACTGAAGCTTTCTTT. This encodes CASSFPGQGMSNTEAFF.

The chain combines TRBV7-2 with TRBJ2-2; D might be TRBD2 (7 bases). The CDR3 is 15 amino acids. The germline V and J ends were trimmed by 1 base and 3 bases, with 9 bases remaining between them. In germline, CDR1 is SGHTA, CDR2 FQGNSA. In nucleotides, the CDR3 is TGTGCCAGCAGCTTAGTGGGGGGGCACACCGGGGAGCTGTTTTTT. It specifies CASSLVGGHTGELFF.

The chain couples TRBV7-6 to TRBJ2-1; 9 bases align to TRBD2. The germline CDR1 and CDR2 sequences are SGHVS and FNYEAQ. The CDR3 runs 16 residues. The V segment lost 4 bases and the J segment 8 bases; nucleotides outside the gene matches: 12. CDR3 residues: CASSSQRAGGRHEQFF. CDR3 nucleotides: TGTGCCAGCAGCTCCCAACGGGCGGGGGGGCGCCATGAGCAGTTCTTC.

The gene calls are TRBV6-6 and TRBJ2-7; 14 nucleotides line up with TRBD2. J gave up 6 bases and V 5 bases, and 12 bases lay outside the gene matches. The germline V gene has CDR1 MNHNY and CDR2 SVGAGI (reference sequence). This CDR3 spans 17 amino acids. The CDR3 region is CASSRIKTSGRASEQYF. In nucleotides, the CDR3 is TGTGCCAGCAGTCGAATCAAGACTAGCGGGAGGGCCTCCGAGCAGTACTTC.

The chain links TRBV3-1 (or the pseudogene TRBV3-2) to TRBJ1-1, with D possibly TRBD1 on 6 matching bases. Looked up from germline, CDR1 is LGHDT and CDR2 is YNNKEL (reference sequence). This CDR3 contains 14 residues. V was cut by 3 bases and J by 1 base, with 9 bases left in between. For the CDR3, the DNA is TGTGCCAGCAGCCAGCTGACAGGGAACACTGAAGCTTTCTTT. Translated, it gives CASSQLTGNTEAFF.

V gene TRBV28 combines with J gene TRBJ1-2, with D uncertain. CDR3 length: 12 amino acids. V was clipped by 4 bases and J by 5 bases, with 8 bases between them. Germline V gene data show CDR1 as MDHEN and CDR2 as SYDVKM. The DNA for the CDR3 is TGTGCCAGCAGTTCCCCGCGTTATGGCTACACCTTC. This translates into CASSSPRYGYTF.

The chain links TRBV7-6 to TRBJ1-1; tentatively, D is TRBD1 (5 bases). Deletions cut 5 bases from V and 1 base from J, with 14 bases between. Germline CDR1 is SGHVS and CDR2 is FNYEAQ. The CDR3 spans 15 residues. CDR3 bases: TGTGCCAGCAGCCCTCGAACAACAGGGAACACTGAAGCTTTCTTT. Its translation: CASSPRTTGNTEAFF.

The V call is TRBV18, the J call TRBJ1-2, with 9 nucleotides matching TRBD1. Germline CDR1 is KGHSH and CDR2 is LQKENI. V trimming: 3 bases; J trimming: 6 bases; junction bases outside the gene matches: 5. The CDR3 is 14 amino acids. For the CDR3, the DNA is TGTGCCAGCTCACCGTCGGGGACAGGGCATGGCTACACCTTC. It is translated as CASSPSGTGHGYTF.

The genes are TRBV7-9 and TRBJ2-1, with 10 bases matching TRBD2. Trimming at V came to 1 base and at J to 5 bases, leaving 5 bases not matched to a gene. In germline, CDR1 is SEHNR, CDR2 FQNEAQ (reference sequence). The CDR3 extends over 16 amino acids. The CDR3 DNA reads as TGTGCCAGCAGCTTAGACCCTAGCGGGAGCCACAATGAGCAGTTCTTC. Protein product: CASSLDPSGSHNEQFF.

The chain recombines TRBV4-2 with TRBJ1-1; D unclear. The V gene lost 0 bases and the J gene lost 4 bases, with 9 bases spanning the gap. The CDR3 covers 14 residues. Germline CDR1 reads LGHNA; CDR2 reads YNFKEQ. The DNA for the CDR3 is TGTGCCAGCAGCCAAGAGGCTCGGGGCACTGAAGCTTTCTTT. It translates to CASSQEARGTEAFF.

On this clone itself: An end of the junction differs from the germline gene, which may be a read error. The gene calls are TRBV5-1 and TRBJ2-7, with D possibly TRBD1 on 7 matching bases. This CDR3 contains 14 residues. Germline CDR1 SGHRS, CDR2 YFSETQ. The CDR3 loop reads CASSIQGQDYEQHF. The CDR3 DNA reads TGCGCCAGCAGCATTCAAGGACAGGACTACGAGCAGCACTTC.

This CDR3 reads CSASRGSNQPQHF. The CDR3 nucleotides read TGCAGTGCTAGTCGGGGTAGCAATCAGCCCCAGCATTTT. The chain carries TRBV20-1 and TRBJ1-5; unclear D gene. The CDR3 runs 13 residues. Germline lookup yields CDR1 DFQATT and CDR2 SNEGSKA (reference sequence). Trimming removed 3 bases at V and 0 bases at J, with 6 bases between.

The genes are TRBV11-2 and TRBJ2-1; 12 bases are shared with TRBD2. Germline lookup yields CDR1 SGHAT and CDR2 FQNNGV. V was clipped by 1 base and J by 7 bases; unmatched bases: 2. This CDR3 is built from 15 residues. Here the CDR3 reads CASSLVGTSGNEQFF. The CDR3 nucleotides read TGTGCCAGCAGCTTAGTTGGGACTAGCGGGAATGAGCAGTTCTTC.

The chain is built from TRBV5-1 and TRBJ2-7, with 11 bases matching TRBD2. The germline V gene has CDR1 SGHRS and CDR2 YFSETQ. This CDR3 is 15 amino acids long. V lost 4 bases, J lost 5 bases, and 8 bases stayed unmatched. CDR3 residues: CASSPASSGGNEQYF. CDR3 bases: TGCGCCAGCAGCCCCGCGTCTAGCGGGGGGAACGAGCAGTACTTC.

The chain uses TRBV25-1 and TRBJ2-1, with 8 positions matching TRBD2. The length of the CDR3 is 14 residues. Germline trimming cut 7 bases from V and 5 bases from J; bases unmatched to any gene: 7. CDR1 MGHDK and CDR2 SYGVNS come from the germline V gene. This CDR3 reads CASTKTSANNEQFF. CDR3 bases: TGTGCCAGCACCAAGACTAGCGCTAACAATGAGCAGTTCTTC.

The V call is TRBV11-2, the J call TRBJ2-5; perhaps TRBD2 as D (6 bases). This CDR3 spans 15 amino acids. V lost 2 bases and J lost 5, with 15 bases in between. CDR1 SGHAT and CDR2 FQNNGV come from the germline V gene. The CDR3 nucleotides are TGTGCCAGCAGCTTAAGGCCGAGGAGCGGGGAGACCCAGTACTTC. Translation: CASSLRPRSGETQYF.

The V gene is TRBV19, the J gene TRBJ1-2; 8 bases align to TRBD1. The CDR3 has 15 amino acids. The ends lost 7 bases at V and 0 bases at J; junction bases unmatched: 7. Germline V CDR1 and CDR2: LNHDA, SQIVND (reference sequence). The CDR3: CASTRGDRTNYGYTF. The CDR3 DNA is TGTGCCAGTACCCGGGGGGACAGGACTAACTATGGCTACACCTTC.

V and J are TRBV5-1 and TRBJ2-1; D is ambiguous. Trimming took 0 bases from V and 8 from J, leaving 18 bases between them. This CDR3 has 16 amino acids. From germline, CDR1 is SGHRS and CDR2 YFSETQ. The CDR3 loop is CASSLGLGVSGHEQFF. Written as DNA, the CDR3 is TGCGCCAGCAGCTTGGGACTCGGAGTATCTGGTCATGAGCAGTTCTTC.

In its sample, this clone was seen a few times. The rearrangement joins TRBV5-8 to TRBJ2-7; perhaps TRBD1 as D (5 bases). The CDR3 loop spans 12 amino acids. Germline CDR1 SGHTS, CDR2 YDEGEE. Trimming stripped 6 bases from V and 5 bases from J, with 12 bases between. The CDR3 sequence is CASTRTSHEQYF. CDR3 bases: TGTGCCAGCACCCGGACATCCCACGAGCAGTACTTC.